This T cell receptor (beta chain) was captured in a study of siplizumab effects on memory and regulatory T cells. Study-wide results and caveats: Fewer alloreactive sequences mapped to unstimulated CD4+ memory cells under siplizumab.

Worth noting for this clone: Its antigen is undetermined.

Some clones are missing from TCRdb's copy, which holds only in-frame ones; the method was immunoSEQ multiplex PCR. The repertoire holds roughly 100,000 clones, with approximately 90% as singletons. Germline CDR1 and CDR2: ENHRY and SYGVKD. The CDR3 loop spans 14 amino acids. The TCR originated in a human donor in good health. Sequenced input: CD4+ T cells sorted from blood. The chain combines TRBV10-3 with TRBJ2-7; TRBD1 matches at 7 bases. CDR3 protein: CATLDRDRAYEQYF. CDR3 coding DNA: TGTGCGACCCTAGACCGGGACAGAGCCTACGAGCAGTACTTC.